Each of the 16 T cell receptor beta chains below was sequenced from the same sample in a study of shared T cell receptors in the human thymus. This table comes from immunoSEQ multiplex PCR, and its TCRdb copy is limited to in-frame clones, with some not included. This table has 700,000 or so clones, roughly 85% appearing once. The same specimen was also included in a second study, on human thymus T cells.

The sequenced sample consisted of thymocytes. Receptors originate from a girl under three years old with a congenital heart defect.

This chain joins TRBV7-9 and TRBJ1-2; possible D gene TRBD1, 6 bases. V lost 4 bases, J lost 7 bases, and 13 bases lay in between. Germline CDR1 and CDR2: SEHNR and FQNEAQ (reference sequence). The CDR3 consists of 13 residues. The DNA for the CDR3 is TGTGCCAGCAGCTACGACAGGACATTTGGCTACACCTTC. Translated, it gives CASSYDRTFGYTF.

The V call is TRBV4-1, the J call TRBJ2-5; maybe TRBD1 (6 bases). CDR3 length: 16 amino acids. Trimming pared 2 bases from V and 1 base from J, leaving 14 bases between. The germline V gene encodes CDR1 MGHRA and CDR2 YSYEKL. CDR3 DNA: TGCGCCAGCAGCCAATGGGGATGGGACACCCAAGAGACCCAGTACTTC. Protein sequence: CASSQWGWDTQETQYF.

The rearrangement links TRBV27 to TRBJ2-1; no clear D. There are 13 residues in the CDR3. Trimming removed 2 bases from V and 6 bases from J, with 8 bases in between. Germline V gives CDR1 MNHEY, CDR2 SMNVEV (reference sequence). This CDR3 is CASSLEPSNEQFF. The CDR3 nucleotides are TGTGCCAGCAGTTTAGAGCCTTCCAATGAGCAGTTCTTC.

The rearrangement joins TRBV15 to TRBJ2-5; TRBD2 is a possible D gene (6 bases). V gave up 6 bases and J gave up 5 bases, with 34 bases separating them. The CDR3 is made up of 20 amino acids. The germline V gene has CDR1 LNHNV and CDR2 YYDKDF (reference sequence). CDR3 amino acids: CATRRAQEEGEPDLGETQYF. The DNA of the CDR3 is TGTGCCACCAGGCGGGCACAAGAGGAGGGAGAGCCTGATTTAGGGGAGACCCAGTACTTC.

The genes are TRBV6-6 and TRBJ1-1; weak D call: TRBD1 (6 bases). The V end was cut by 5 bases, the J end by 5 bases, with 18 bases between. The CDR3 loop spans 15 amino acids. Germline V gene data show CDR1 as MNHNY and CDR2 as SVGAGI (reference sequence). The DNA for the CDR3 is TGTGCCAGCAGTCTCCAACGGGACACCTTAACTGAAGCTTTCTTT. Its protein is CASSLQRDTLTEAFF.

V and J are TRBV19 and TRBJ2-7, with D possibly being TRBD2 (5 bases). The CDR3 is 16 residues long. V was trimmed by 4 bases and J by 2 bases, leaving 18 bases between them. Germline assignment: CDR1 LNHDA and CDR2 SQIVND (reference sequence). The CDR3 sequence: CASSTYRSEGAYEQYF. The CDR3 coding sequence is TGTGCCAGTAGTACCTATAGGAGTGAGGGCGCCTACGAGCAGTACTTC.

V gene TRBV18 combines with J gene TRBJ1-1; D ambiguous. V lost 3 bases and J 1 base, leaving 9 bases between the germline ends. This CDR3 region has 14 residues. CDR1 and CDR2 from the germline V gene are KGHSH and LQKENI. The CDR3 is CASSPGRGNTEAFF. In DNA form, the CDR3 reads TGTGCCAGCTCACCGGGCCGGGGGAACACTGAAGCTTTCTTT.

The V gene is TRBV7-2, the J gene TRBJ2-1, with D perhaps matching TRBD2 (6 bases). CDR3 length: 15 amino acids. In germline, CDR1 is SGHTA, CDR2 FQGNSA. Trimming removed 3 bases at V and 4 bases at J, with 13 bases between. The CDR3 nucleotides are TGTGCCAGCAGCTTCGTCCTCGGGACTTACAATGAGCAGTTCTTC. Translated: CASSFVLGTYNEQFF.

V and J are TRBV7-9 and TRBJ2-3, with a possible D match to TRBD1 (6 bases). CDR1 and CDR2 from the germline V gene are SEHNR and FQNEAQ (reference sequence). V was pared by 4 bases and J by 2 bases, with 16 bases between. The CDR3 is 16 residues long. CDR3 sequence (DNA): TGTGCCAGCAGCTCCAACAGGGCCCTCTACACAGATACGCAGTATTTT. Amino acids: CASSSNRALYTDTQYF.

The chain's CDR3 is CASSFNRGDTNYGYTF. CDR3 sequence (DNA): TGTGCCAGCAGCTTCAACAGGGGGGACACTAACTATGGCTACACCTTC. The rearrangement links TRBV7-8 to TRBJ1-2; 8 bases match TRBD1. CDR1 is SGHVS, CDR2 FQNEAQ, per germline. Germline trimming cut 3 bases from V and 0 bases from J; bases unmatched to any gene: 6. The CDR3 loop spans 16 amino acids.

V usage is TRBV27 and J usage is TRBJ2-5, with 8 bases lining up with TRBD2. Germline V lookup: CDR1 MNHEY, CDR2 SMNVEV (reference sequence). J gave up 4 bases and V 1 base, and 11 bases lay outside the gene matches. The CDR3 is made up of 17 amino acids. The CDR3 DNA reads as TGTGCCAGCAGTTTATATATTACCGGGGGGGCTTTAGAGACCCAGTACTTC. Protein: CASSLYITGGALETQYF.

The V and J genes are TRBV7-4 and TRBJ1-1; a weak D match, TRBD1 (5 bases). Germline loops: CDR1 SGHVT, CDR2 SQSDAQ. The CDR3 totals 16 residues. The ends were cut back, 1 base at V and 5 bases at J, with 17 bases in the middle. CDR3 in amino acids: CASSLVRGRKGTEAFF. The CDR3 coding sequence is TGTGCCAGCAGCTTAGTTCGGGGGAGGAAAGGAACTGAAGCTTTCTTT.

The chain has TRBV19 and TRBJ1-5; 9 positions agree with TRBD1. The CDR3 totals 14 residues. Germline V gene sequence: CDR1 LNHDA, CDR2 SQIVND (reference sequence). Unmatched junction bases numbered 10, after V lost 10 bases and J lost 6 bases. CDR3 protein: CATHNRGPSQPQHF. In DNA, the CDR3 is TGTGCCACCCACAACAGGGGGCCTAGTCAGCCCCAGCATTTT.

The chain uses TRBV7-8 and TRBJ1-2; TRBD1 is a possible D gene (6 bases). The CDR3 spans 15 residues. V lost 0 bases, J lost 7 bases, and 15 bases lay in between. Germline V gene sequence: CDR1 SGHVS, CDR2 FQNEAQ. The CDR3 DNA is TGTGCCAGCAGCTTAGCGGACCAGGGGAGCCCTGGCTACACCTTC. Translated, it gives CASSLADQGSPGYTF.

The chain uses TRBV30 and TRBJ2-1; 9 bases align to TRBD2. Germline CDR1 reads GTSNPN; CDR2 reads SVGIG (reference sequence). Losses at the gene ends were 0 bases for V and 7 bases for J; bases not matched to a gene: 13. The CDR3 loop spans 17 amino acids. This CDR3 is CAWSVLRRGGRRNEQFF. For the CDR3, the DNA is TGTGCCTGGAGTGTACTTCGGCGGGGGGGCCGTAGGAATGAGCAGTTCTTC.

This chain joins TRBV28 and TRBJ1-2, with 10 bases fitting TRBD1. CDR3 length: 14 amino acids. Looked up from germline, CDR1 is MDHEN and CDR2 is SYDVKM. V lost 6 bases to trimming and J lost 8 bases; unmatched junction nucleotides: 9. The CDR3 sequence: CASSPDRDRGGYTF. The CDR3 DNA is TGTGCCAGCAGCCCCGACCGGGACAGGGGAGGCTACACCTTC.